The 10 T cell receptor beta chains presented below share a single source sample, sequenced in a study of regulatory T cells in long-lasting Graves disease. Construction of TCR beta libraries relied on iRepertoire HTBI primers and on Arm-PCR targeting CDR3 regions. TCRdb analysed the multiplex PCR reads with MiXCR anew, one entry per CDR3 protein. Of about 470,000 distinct CDR3 sequences in the sample, about 22% are singletons; the top ten hold about 6.6%. Indicated time point: persistent/refractory GD, antithyroid drugs over 5 years with positive TRAb. Making the TCR library involved RNA that had been extracted from PBMCs. This specimen consisted of peripheral blood mononuclear cells (PBMCs), obtained when the disease was refractory, from a patient treated with antithyroid drugs. Every receptor here comes from a female donor with Graves disease.

The chain couples TRBV7-9 to TRBJ1-5, with 10 bases matching TRBD1. The CDR3 spans 12 residues. Germline-derived CDR1 and CDR2 are SEHNR and FQNEAQ (reference sequence). The V segment lost 11 bases and the J segment 5 bases; nucleotides outside the gene matches: 3. The CDR3 coding sequence is TGTGCCGGGGGGACAGGGGATCAGCCCCAGCATTTT. Its protein is CAGGTGDQPQHF.

Only a few counts were recorded for this clonotype. J is TRBJ1-5 and V is TRBV19; D perhaps matches TRBD1 (6 bases). The CDR3 is 15 amino acids. Germline V gene data show CDR1 as LNHDA and CDR2 as SQIVND (reference sequence). V shed 2 bases and J shed 3 bases, with 11 bases lying between them. The CDR3 nucleotides are TGTGCCAGTAGTATATTCGGACAGCCCAATCAGCCCCAGCATTTT. Amino acids: CASSIFGQPNQPQHF.

This clonotype appeared a few times. The V and J genes are TRBV25-1 and TRBJ1-2, with D perhaps matching TRBD1 (5 bases). Trimming took off 2 bases at V and 7 bases at J, with 14 bases between the two ends. This CDR3 has 14 amino acids. CDR1 MGHDK and CDR2 SYGVNS come from the germline V gene. This chain's CDR3 is CASSEKLDMVGYTF. CDR3 nucleotide sequence: TGTGCCAGCAGTGAAAAACTGGACATGGTTGGCTACACCTTC.

This clonotype was counted only a few times. The rearrangement links TRBV7-2 to TRBJ1-1; a weak D match, TRBD1 (5 bases). Between the trimmed V and J ends, which lost 5 bases and 5 bases, there was a span of 15 bases. CDR3 length equals 14 residues. Germline V CDR1 and CDR2: SGHTA, FQGNSA. The CDR3 loop is CASSPLPGTTEAFF. Here the CDR3 DNA reads TGTGCCAGCAGCCCACTACCGGGGACGACTGAAGCTTTCTTT.

V gene TRBV4-1 combines with J gene TRBJ1-2; D is unresolved. Per the germline V gene, CDR1 is MGHRA and CDR2 is YSYEKL. The V end was cut by 0 bases, the J end by 4 bases, with 9 bases between. CDR3 length equals 14 residues. The CDR3, as DNA: TGCGCCAGCAGCCAAGATGGGAACAGCTATGGCTACACCTTC. Amino acid sequence: CASSQDGNSYGYTF.

This clonotype was picked up many times. The chain uses TRBV11-2 and TRBJ2-7; D might be TRBD2 (6 bases). Germline V lookup: CDR1 SGHAT, CDR2 FQNNGV. The CDR3 has 16 residues. The ends were cut back, 1 base at V and 5 bases at J, with 18 bases in the middle. The CDR3 is CASSLVVGGLTNEQYF. In nucleotides, the CDR3 is TGTGCCAGCAGCTTAGTAGTCGGGGGACTTACTAACGAGCAGTACTTC.

This clonotype was seen many times. This chain joins TRBV12-3 or TRBV12-4 and TRBJ2-2; D not certain. The V end was cut by 3 bases, the J end by 0 bases, with 8 bases between. This CDR3 comprises 15 residues. The CDR3 DNA is TGTGCCAGCAGTTTGACCGGATCGAACACCGGGGAGCTGTTTTTT. It codes for CASSLTGSNTGELFF.

V is TRBV3-1 and J is TRBJ2-7; D is uncertain. Looked up from germline, CDR1 is LGHDT and CDR2 is YNNKEL (reference sequence). The V end lost 0 bases, the J end lost 3 bases, and 12 bases lay between the germline ends. This CDR3 spans 15 amino acids. DNA for the CDR3: TGTGCCAGCAGCCAAGAAAGGGCCCGTCTCTACGAGCAGTACTTC. Amino acid sequence: CASSQERARLYEQYF.

This clonotype was counted at least ten times. This chain uses TRBV28 with TRBJ2-5; no firm D call. Germline V CDR1 and CDR2: MDHEN, SYDVKM. The CDR3 extends over 13 amino acids. V was shortened by 3 bases and J by 5 bases, with 10 bases between the two germline ends. CDR3 protein: CASSFAGPETQYF. Here the CDR3 DNA reads TGTGCCAGCAGTTTTGCCGGGCCGGAGACCCAGTACTTC.

This chain joins TRBV3-1 and TRBJ2-2, with 9 bases fitting TRBD2. The V gene's germline CDR1 is LGHDT and CDR2 YNNKEL (reference sequence). This CDR3 comprises 15 residues. The V segment lost 4 bases and the J segment 9 bases; nucleotides outside the gene matches: 9. This chain's CDR3 is CASSPGVAGVRELFF. The CDR3 nucleotides are TGTGCCAGCAGCCCTGGGGTAGCGGGAGTTAGGGAGCTGTTTTTT.